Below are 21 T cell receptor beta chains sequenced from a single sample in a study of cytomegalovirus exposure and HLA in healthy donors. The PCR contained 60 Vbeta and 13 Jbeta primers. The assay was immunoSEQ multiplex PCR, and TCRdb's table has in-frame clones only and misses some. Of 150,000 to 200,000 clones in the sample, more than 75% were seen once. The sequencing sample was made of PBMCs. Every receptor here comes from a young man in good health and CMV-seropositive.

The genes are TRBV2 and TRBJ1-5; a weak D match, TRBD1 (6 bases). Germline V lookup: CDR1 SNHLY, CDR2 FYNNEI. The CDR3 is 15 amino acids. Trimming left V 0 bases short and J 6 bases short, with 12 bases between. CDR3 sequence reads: CASSEALQGSQPQHF. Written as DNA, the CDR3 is TGTGCCAGCAGTGAAGCGCTACAGGGAAGTCAGCCCCAGCATTTT.

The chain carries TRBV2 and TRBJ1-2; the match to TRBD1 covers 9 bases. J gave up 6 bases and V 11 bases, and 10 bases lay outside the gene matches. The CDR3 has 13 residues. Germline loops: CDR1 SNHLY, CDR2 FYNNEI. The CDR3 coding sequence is TGTGCCGGGAGCCGGGACAGGGTGGATGGCTACACCTTC. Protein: CAGSRDRVDGYTF.

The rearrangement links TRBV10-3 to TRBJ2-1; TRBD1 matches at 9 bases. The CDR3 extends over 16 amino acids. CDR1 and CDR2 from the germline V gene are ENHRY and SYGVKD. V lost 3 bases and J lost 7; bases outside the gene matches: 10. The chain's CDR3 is CAISDFGTGKENEQFF. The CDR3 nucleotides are TGTGCCATCAGTGATTTTGGGACAGGGAAGGAGAATGAGCAGTTCTTC.

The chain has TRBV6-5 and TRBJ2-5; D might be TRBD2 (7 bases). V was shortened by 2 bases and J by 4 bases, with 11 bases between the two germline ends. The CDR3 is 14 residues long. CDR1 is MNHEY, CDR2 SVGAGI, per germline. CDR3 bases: TGTGCCAGCAGTTACCAGGGGAGGGCAGAGACCCAGTACTTC. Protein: CASSYQGRAETQYF.

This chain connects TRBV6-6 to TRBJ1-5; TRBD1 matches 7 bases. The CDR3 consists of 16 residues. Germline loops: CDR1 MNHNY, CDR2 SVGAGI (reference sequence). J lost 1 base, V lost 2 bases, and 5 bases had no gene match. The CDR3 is CASSYIGGASNQPQHF. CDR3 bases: TGTGCCAGCAGTTACATAGGGGGCGCGAGCAATCAGCCCCAGCATTTT.

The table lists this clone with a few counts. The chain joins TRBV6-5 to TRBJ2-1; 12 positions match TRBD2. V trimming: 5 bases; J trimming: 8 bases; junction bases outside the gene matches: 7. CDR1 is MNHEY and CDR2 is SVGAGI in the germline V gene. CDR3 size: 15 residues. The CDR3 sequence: CASSRGLAGLDEQFF. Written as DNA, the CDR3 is TGTGCCAGCAGTCGCGGACTAGCGGGGCTCGATGAGCAGTTCTTC.

As DNA, the CDR3 is TGTGCCACCAGCAGAGATTCGGCCGGGGGGCCCCATGGCTACACCTTC. This codes for CATSRDSAGGPHGYTF. The V and J genes are TRBV15 and TRBJ1-2; tentative D call: TRBD1 (6 bases). The V and J ends lost 0 bases and 6 bases respectively, with 17 bases between them. This CDR3 has 16 residues. CDR1 and CDR2 from the germline V gene are LNHNV and YYDKDF (reference sequence).

CDR3 sequence (DNA): TGTGCCAGTAGTAGGAGAGACGGTTCCTACGAGCAGTACTTC. Amino acids: CASSRRDGSYEQYF. J is TRBJ2-7 and V is TRBV19, with unresolved D. Trimming took off 4 bases at V and 1 base at J, with 11 bases between the two ends. The CDR3 sequence is 14 residues long. Germline assignment: CDR1 LNHDA and CDR2 SQIVND (reference sequence).

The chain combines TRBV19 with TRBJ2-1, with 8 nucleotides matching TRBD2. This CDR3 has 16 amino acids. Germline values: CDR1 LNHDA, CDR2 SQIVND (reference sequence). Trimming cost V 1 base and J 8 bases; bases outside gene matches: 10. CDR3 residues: CASSIGAGGGPHEQFF. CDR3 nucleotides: TGTGCCAGTAGTATAGGGGCCGGGGGGGGCCCCCATGAGCAGTTCTTC. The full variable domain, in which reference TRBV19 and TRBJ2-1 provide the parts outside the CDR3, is DGGITQSPKYLFRKEGQNVTLSCEQNLNHDAMYWYRQDPGQGLRLIYYSQIVNDFQKGDIAEGYSVSREKKESFPLTVTSAQKNPTAFYLCASSIGAGGGPHEQFFGPGTRLTVL.

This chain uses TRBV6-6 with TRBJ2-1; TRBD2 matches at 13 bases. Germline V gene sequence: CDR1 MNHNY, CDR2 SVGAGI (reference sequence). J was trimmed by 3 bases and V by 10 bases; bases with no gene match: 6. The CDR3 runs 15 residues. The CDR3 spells CATAGLAGNYNEQFF. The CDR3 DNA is TGTGCCACCGCGGGACTAGCGGGAAACTACAATGAGCAGTTCTTC.

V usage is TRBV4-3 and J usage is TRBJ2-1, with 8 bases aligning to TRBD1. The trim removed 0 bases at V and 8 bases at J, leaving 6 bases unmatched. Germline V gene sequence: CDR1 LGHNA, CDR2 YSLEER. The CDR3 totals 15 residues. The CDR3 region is CASSQEHRGLDEQFF. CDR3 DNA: TGCGCCAGCAGCCAAGAGCACAGGGGGTTGGATGAGCAGTTCTTC.

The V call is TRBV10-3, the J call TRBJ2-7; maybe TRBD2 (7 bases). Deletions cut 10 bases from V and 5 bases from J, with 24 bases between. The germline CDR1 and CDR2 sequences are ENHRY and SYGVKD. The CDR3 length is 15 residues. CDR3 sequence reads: CATGRGREITDEQYF. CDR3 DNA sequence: TGTGCCACAGGTCGGGGGCGGGAGATAACGGACGAGCAGTACTTC.

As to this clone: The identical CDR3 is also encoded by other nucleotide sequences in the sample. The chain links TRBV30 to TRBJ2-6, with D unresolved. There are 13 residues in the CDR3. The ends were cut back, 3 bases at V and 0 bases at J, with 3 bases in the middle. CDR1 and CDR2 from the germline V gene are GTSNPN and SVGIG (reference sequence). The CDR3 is CAWSVSGANVLTF. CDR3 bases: TGTGCCTGGAGCGTCTCTGGGGCCAACGTCCTGACTTTC.

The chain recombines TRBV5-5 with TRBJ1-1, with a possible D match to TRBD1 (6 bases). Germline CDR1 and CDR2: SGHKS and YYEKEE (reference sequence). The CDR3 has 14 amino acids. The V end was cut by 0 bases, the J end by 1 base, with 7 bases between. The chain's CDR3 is CASSLVRGNTEAFF. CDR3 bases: TGTGCCAGCAGCTTGGTCAGGGGGAACACTGAAGCTTTCTTT.

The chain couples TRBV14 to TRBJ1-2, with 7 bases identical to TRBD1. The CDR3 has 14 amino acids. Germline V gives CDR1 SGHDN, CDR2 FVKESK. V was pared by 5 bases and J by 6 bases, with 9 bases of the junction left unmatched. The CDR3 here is CASSSGQHVHGYTF. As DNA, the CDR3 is TGTGCCAGCAGCTCGGGACAGCATGTACATGGCTACACCTTC.

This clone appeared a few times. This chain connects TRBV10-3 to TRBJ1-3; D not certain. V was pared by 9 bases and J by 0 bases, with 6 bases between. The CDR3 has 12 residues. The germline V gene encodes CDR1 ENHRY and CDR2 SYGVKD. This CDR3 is CAIQSSGNTIYF. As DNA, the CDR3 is TGTGCCATACAGAGCTCTGGAAACACCATATATTTT.

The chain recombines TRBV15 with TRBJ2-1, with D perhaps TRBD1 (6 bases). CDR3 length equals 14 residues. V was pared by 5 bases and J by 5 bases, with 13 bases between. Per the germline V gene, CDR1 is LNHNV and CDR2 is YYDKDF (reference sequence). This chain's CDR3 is CATSGRTVNNEQFF. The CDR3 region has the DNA TGTGCCACCAGCGGCAGGACAGTAAACAATGAGCAGTTCTTC.

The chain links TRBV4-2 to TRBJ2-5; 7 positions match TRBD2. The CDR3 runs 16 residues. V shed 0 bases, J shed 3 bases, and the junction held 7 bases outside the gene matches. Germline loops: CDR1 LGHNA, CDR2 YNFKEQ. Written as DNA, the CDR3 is TGTGCCAGCAGCCAAGATCTTAGGGGAGGGGAAGAGACCCAGTACTTC. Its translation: CASSQDLRGGEETQYF.

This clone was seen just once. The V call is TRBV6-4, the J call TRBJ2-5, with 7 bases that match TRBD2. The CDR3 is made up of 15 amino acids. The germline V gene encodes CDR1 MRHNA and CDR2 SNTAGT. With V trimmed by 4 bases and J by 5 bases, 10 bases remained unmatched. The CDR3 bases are TGTGCCAGCAGTGTGCTGGGCAGGCGGGGGGAGACCCAGTACTTC. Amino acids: CASSVLGRRGETQYF.

The CDR3 sequence: CASSPDHAEWNEQFF. The DNA for the CDR3 is TGTGCCAGCAGCCCCGACCACGCGGAATGGAATGAGCAGTTCTTC. This sequence joins TRBV11-2 and TRBJ2-1; D gene uncertain. Germline CDR1 is SGHAT and CDR2 is FQNNGV. Trimming shortened V by 5 bases and J by 7 bases, and 18 bases separated the two germline ends. The CDR3 is made up of 15 amino acids.

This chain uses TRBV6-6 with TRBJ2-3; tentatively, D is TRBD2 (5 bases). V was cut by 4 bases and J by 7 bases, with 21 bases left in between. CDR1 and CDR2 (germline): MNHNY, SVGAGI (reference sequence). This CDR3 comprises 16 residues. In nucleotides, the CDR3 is TGTGCCAGCAGTTCCCCAGTCGAGGGAGCGGCGCATACGCAGTATTTT. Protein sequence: CASSSPVEGAAHTQYF.